This T cell receptor beta chain comes out of a study of blood T cell repertoires in COVID-19. Turning to the study itself: Material from acute and convalescent COVID-19 was sourced from the United States, Italy and Spain.

This clone is a singleton in its sample. V lost 4 bases to trimming and J lost 3 bases; unmatched junction nucleotides: 13. The CDR3 runs to 17 residues. Per germline, CDR1 SGHNT and CDR2 YYREEE (reference sequence). Source study methods: Reference gene primer amplification in the assay estimated nucleated cell counts. The method was immunoSEQ multiplex PCR; TCRdb's version includes in-frame clones alone and lacks a portion of them. V, J and clone size were drawn from that table, and D and trimming were deduced from the DNA. The sample has some 270,000 clones, approximately 86% seen once. The chain has TRBV5-4 and TRBJ1-3; 7 bases align to TRBD1. The source material was peripheral blood. The clonotype originates from a woman aged 55-70 years who had recovered from COVID-19. The CDR3: CASSPAGGPSGGNTIYF. CDR3 DNA sequence: TGTGCCAGCAGCCCCGCAGGGGGACCGTCGGGTGGAAACACCATATATTTT.